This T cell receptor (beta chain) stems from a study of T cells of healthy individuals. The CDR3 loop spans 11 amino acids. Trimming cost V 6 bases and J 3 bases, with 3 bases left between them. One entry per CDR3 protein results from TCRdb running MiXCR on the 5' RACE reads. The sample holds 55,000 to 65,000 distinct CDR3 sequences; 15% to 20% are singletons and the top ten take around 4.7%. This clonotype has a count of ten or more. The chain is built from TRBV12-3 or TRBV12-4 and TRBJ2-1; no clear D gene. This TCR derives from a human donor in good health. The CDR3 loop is CASSNYNEQFF. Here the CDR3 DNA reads TGTGCCAGCAGCAACTACAATGAGCAGTTCTTC.